Shown below are 15 T cell receptor beta chains from a single sample sequenced in a study of human thymus T cells. Corrective heart surgery yielded the resections from which the thymus tissue came. Here immunoSEQ multiplex PCR was the method, and the copy in TCRdb shows in-frame clones only, minus some. The sample lists about 78,000 clones; roughly 96% were seen once. Specimen: thymus tissue. Source of these receptors: a boy in the first two years of life with a congenital heart defect but otherwise immunologically healthy.

This CDR3 is CASSLKPGSLYGYTF. CDR3 nucleotide sequence: TGTGCCAGCAGCTTAAAGCCAGGGAGCCTCTATGGCTACACCTTC. The chain employs TRBV7-2 and TRBJ1-2; tentative D call: TRBD1 (5 bases). The CDR3 has 15 residues. V dropped 2 bases and J dropped 4 bases, with 14 bases sitting between them. Germline V lookup: CDR1 SGHTA, CDR2 FQGNSA.

The chain carries TRBV5-6 and TRBJ2-3; D is unresolved. V gave up 0 bases and J gave up 2 bases, with 10 bases separating them. CDR3 length: 15 amino acids. Germline V CDR1 and CDR2: SGHDT, YYEEEE. CDR3 DNA: TGTGCCAGCAGCTTGGGGGCAGGACCCACAGATACGCAGTATTTT. Translation gives CASSLGAGPTDTQYF.

V gene TRBV4-1 combines with J gene TRBJ2-2, with 12 bases matching TRBD2. CDR3 length: 20 residues. Germline trimming cut 3 bases from V and 5 bases from J; bases unmatched to any gene: 16. Germline values: CDR1 MGHRA, CDR2 YSYEKL. This CDR3 is CASSHRLGTSGLAGTGELFF. The DNA of the CDR3 is TGCGCCAGCAGCCATCGTCTCGGGACTAGCGGGTTGGCAGGAACCGGGGAGCTGTTTTTT.

V gene TRBV4-3 combines with J gene TRBJ1-6; D may be TRBD1 (6 bases). Germline V CDR1 and CDR2: LGHNA, YSLEER. The CDR3 consists of 22 residues. Trimming removed 2 bases from V and 8 bases from J, with 34 bases in between. The CDR3 protein is CASSQFAHNEIYKDRRDSPLHF. For the CDR3, the DNA is TGCGCCAGCAGCCAATTCGCCCACAATGAGATTTATAAGGACAGACGGGATTCACCCCTCCACTTT.

The rearrangement joins TRBV6-6 to TRBJ2-7; D gene uncertain. Trimming took 4 bases from V and 3 from J, leaving 10 bases between them. Germline assignment: CDR1 MNHNY and CDR2 SVGAGI (reference sequence). The CDR3 covers 13 residues. The CDR3 DNA sequence: TGTGCCAGCAGTTTATCTAGATACTACGAGCAGTACTTC. Translating it yields CASSLSRYYEQYF.

The chain is built from TRBV4-3 and TRBJ1-2; D not resolved. The V end lost 0 bases, the J end lost 8 bases, and 13 bases lay between the germline ends. The CDR3 sequence is 14 residues long. Germline lookup yields CDR1 LGHNA and CDR2 YSLEER. Here the CDR3 DNA reads TGCGCCAGCAGCCAAGATGGGAGTCATTACGGCTACACCTTC. Protein sequence: CASSQDGSHYGYTF.

CDR3 sequence (DNA): TGTGCCAGCAGCAAAGGACTAGCCTCCTACGAGCAGTACTTC. Its protein is CASSKGLASYEQYF. The chain employs TRBV11-1 and TRBJ2-7; 8 bases match TRBD2. There are 14 residues in the CDR3. The germline V gene has CDR1 SGHAT and CDR2 FQDESV (reference sequence). The ends lost 5 bases at V and 0 bases at J; junction bases unmatched: 3.

The V and J genes are TRBV6-5 and TRBJ1-2; D is perhaps TRBD1 (5 bases). Germline lookup yields CDR1 MNHEY and CDR2 SVGAGI. This CDR3 is built from 13 residues. V was pared by 5 bases and J by 8 bases, with 15 bases between. In nucleotides, the CDR3 is TGTGCCAGCAGTGCGCCAGGGCCGCGGGGCTACACCTTC. Its translation is CASSAPGPRGYTF.

The chain employs TRBV10-3 and TRBJ1-2; tentative D call: TRBD1 (6 bases). The V gene lost 0 bases and the J gene lost 8 bases, with 19 bases spanning the gap. In germline, CDR1 is ENHRY, CDR2 SYGVKD. This CDR3 comprises 16 residues. The CDR3 DNA sequence: TGTGCCATCAGTGAGTCGATCCCAGGGGTCCTGACCGGCTACACCTTC. Its protein is CAISESIPGVLTGYTF.

The chain combines TRBV28 with TRBJ2-7; weak D call: TRBD1 (5 bases). V lost 2 bases and J 3 bases, leaving 20 bases between the germline ends. The CDR3 consists of 17 residues. From germline, CDR1 is MDHEN and CDR2 SYDVKM. The CDR3: CASSLRRSGKRSYEQYF. CDR3 bases: TGTGCCAGCAGTTTACGCCGTTCAGGGAAAAGAAGCTACGAGCAGTACTTC.

J is TRBJ1-5 and V is TRBV6-1, with D perhaps TRBD1 (6 bases). The CDR3 length is 15 residues. Trimming removed 3 bases from V and 7 bases from J, with 16 bases in between. Germline V CDR1 and CDR2: MNHNS, SASEGT. The CDR3 region has the DNA TGTGCCAGCAGTGATAGATGGGGGGCAGGGCAGCCCCAGCATTTT. It is translated as CASSDRWGAGQPQHF.

This CDR3 reads CASSIVGPSGSSYEQYF. The CDR3 region has the DNA TGTGCCAGTAGTATAGTCGGCCCTAGCGGGTCCTCCTACGAGCAGTACTTC. The chain employs TRBV19 and TRBJ2-7; 8 bases agree with TRBD2. From germline, CDR1 is LNHDA and CDR2 SQIVND (reference sequence). The CDR3 extends over 17 amino acids. After removal of 1 base from V and 0 bases from J, the junction contained 8 bases not matched to a gene. The variable domain in full, with the rest retrieved from reference TRBV19 and TRBJ2-7, is DGGITQSPKYLFRKEGQNVTLSCEQNLNHDAMYWYRQDPGQGLRLIYYSQIVNDFQKGDIAEGYSVSREKKESFPLTVTSAQKNPTAFYLCASSIVGPSGSSYEQYFGPGTRLTVT.

The chain couples TRBV27 to TRBJ1-5; TRBD1 might be the D (5 bases). There are 18 residues in the CDR3. The V gene's germline CDR1 is MNHEY and CDR2 SMNVEV (reference sequence). The V end lost 1 base, the J end lost 0 bases, and 16 bases lay between the germline ends. In nucleotides, the CDR3 is TGTGCCAGCAGTTTATGTCAGGGAACTCTTTATAGCAATCAGCCCCAGCATTTT. Protein sequence: CASSLCQGTLYSNQPQHF.

This chain uses TRBV5-5 with TRBJ1-2; the D is unclear. The V end lost 0 bases, the J end lost 0 bases, and 12 bases lay between the germline ends. Per germline, CDR1 SGHKS and CDR2 YYEKEE (reference sequence). CDR3 length: 16 residues. This CDR3 reads CASSLAIWVPNYGYTF. In nucleotides, the CDR3 is TGTGCCAGCAGCTTGGCTATCTGGGTACCTAACTATGGCTACACCTTC.

The CDR3 reads CASSGPPTRSGNTEAFF. The CDR3 nucleotides read TGTGCCAGCAGTGGACCCCCCACCAGGTCGGGGAACACTGAAGCTTTCTTT. V gene TRBV6-1 combines with J gene TRBJ1-1; no firm D call. Germline CDR1 MNHNS, CDR2 SASEGT. V was pared by 4 bases and J by 1 base, with 19 bases between. CDR3 length: 17 residues.